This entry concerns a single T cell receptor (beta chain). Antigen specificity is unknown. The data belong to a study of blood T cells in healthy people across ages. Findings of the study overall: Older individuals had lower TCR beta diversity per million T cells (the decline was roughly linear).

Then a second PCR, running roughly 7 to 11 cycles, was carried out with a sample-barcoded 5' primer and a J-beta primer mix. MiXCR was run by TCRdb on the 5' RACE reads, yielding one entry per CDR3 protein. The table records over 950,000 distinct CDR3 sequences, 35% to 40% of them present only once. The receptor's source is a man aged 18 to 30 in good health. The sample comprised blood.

The CDR3 protein is CASSLVPGTVNTGELFF. CDR3 DNA sequence: TGTGCCAGCAGCTTGGTGCCCGGGACTGTGAACACCGGGGAGCTGTTTTTT. The V call is TRBV5-4, the J call TRBJ2-2; D might be TRBD2 (6 bases). Germline CDR1 and CDR2: SGHNT and YYREEE (reference sequence). V lost 0 bases, J lost 1 base, and 13 bases lay in between. CDR3 length: 17 amino acids.